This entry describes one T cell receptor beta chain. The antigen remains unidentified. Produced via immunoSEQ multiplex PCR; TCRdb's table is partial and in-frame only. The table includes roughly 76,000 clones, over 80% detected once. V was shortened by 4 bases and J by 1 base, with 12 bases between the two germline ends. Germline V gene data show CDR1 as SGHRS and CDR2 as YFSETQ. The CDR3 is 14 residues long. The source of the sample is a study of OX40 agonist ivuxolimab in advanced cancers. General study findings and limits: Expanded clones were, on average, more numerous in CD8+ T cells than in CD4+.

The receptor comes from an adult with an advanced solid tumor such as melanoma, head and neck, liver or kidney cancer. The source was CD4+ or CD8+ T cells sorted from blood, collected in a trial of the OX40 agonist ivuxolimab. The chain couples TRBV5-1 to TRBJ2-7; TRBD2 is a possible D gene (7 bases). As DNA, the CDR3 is TGCGCCAGCAGCGGGGAGGGGGTTTCCTACGAGCAGTACTTC. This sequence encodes CASSGEGVSYEQYF.